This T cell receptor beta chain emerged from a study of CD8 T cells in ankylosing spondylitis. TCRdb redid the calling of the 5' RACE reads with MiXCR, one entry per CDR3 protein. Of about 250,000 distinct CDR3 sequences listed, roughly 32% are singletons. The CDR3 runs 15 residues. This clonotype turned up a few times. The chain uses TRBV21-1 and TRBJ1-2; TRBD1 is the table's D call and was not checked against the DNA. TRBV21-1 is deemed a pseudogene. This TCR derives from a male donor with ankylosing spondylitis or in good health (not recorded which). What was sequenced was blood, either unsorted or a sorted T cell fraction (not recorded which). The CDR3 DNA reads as TGTGCCAGCAGAAAGCCCCAGGGGACAAACTATGGCTACACCTTC. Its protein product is CASRKPQGTNYGYTF.